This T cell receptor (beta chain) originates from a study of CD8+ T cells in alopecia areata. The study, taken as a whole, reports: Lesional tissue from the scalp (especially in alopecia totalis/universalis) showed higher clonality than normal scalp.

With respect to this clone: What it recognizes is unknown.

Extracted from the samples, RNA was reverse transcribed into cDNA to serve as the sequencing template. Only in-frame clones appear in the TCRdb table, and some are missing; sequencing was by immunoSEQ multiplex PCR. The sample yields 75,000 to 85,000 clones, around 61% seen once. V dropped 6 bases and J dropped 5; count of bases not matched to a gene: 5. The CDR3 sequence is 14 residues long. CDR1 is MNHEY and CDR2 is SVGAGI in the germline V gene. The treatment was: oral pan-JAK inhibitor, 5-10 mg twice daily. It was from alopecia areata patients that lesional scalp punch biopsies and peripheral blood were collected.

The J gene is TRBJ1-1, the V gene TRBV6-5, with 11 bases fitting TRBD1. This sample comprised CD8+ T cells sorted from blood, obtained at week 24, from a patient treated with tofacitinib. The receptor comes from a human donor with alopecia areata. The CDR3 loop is CASRTGTGGTEAFF. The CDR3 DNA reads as TGTGCCAGCAGAACCGGGACAGGGGGAACTGAAGCTTTCTTT.